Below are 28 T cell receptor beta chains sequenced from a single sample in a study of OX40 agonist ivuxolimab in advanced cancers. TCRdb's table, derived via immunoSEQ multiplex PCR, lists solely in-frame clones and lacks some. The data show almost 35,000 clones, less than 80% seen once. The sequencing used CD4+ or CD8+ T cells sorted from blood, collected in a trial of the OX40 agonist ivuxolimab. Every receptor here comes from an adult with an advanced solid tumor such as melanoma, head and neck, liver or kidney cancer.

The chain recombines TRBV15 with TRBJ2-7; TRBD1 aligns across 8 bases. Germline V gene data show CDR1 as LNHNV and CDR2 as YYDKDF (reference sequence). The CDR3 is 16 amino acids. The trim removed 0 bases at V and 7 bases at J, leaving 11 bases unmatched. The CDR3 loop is CATSRDWTGNTREQYF. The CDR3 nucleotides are TGTGCCACCAGCAGAGATTGGACAGGGAATACGAGGGAGCAGTACTTC.

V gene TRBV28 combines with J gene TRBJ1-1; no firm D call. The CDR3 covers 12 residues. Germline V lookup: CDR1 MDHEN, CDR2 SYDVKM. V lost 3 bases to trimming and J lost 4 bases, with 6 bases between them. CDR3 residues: CASSFPGTEAFF. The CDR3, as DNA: TGTGCCAGCAGTTTTCCGGGCACTGAAGCTTTCTTT.

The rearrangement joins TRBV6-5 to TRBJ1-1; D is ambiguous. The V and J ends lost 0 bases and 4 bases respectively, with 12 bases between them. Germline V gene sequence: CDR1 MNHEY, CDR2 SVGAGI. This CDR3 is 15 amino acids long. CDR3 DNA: TGTGCCAGCAGTTACTCGATTAAAGGGAGCACTGAAGCTTTCTTT. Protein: CASSYSIKGSTEAFF.

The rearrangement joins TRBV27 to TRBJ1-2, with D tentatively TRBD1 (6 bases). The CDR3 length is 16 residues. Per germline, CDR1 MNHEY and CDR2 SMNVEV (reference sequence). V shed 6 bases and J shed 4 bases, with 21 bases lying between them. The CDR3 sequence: CASRHQGGSRGYGYTF. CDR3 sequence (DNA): TGTGCCAGCAGGCATCAAGGGGGTTCTAGGGGCTATGGCTACACCTTC.

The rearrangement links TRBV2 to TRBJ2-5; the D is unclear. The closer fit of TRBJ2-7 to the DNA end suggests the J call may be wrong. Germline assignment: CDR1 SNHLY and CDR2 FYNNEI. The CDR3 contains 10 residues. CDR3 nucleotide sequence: TGTGCCAGCGATTCCTACGAGCAGTACTTC. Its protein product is CASDSYEQYF.

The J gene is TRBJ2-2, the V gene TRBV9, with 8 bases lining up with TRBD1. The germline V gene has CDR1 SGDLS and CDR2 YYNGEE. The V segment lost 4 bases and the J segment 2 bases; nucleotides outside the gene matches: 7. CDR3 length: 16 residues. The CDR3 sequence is CASSHRTGINTGELFF. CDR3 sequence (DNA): TGTGCCAGCAGCCATCGGACAGGGATCAACACCGGGGAGCTGTTTTTT.

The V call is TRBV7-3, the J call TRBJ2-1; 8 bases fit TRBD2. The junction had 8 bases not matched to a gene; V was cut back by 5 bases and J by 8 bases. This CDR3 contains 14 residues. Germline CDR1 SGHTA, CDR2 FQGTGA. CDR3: CASSPVRAGDEQFF. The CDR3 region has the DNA TGTGCCAGCAGCCCCGTTCGAGCGGGGGATGAGCAGTTCTTC.

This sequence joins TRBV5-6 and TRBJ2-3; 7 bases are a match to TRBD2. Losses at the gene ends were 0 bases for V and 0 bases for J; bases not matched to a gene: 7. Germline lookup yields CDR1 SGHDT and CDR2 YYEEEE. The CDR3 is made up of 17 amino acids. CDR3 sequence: CASSLDGGIASTDTQYF. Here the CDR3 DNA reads TGTGCCAGCAGCTTGGACGGGGGGATAGCTAGCACAGATACGCAGTATTTT.

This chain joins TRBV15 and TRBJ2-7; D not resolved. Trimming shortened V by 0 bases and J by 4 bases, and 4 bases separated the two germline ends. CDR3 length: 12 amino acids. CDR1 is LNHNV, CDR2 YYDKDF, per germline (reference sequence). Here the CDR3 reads CATSRDSYEQYF. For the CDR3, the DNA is TGTGCCACCAGCAGAGATTCTTACGAGCAGTACTTC.

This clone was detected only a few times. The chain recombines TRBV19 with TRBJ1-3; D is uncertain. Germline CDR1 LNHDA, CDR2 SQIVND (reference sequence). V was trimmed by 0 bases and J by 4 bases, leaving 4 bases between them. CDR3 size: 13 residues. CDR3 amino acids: CASSIDGGNTIYF. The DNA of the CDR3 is TGTGCCAGTAGTATAGATGGGGGAAACACCATATATTTT. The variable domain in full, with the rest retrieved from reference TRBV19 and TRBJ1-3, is DGGITQSPKYLFRKEGQNVTLSCEQNLNHDAMYWYRQDPGQGLRLIYYSQIVNDFQKGDIAEGYSVSREKKESFPLTVTSAQKNPTAFYLCASSIDGGNTIYFGEGSWLTVV.

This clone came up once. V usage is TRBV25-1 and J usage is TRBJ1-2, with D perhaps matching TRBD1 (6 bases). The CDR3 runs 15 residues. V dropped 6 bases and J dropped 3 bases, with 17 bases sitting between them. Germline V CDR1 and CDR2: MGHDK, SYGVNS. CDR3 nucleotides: TGTGCCAGCAGCCCCCGGGGGCAGCTTTACTATGGCTACACCTTC. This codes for CASSPRGQLYYGYTF.

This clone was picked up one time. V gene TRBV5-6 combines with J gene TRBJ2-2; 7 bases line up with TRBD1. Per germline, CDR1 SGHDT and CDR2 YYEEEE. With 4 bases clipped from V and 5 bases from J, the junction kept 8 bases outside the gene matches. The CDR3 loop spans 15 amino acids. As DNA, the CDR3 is TGTGCCAGCAGCCCCGGACAGGTGGATACCGGGGAGCTGTTTTTT. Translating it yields CASSPGQVDTGELFF.

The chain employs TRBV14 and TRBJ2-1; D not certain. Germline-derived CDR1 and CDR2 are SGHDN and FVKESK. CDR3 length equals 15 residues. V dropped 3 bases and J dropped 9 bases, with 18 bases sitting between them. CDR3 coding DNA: TGTGCCAGCAGCCAGTTGTTGGCTTCGGGTCCTGAGCAGTTCTTC. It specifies CASSQLLASGPEQFF.

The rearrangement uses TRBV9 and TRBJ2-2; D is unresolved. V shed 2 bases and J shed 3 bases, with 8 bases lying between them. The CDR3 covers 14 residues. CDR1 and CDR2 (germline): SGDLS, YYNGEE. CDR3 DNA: TGTGCCAGCAGCGTCAAGACGGACACCGGGGAGCTGTTTTTT. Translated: CASSVKTDTGELFF. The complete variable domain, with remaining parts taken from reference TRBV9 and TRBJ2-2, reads DSGVTQTPKHLITATGQRVTLRCSPRSGDLSVYWYQQSLDQGLQFLIQYYNGEERAKGNILERFSAQQFPDLHSELNLSSLELGDSALYFCASSVKTDTGELFFGEGSRLTVL.

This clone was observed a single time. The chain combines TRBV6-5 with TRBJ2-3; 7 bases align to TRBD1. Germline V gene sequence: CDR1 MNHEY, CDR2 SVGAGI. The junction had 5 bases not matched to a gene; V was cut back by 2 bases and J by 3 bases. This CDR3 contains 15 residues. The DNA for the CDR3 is TGTGCCAGCAGTTACGGACAGGCCCGTACAGATACGCAGTATTTT. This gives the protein CASSYGQARTDTQYF.

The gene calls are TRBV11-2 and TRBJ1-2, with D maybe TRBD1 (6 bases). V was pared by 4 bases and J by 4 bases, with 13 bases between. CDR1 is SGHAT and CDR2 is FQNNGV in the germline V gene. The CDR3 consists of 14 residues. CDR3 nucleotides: TGTGCCAGCAGCTCATTACAGGGCAGCTATGGCTACACCTTC. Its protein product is CASSSLQGSYGYTF.

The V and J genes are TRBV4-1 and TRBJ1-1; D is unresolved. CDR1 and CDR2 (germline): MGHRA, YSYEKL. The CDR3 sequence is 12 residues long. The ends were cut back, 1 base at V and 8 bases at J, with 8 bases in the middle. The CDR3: CASSQVGREAFF. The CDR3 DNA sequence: TGCGCCAGCAGCCAAGTTGGCAGGGAAGCTTTCTTT.

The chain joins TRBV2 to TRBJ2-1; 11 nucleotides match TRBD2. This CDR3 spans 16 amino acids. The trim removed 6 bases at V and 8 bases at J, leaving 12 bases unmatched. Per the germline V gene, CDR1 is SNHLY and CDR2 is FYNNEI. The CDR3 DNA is TGTGCCAGCAGCGCTACGACTAGCGGGGATATGCATGAGCAGTTCTTC. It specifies CASSATTSGDMHEQFF.

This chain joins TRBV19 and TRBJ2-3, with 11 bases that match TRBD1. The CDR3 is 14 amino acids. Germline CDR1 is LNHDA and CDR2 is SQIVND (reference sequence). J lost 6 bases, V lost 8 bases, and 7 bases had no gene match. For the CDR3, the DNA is TGTGCCAGTCTTGGGACAGGGGGAGGGGATACGCAGTATTTT. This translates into CASLGTGGGDTQYF.

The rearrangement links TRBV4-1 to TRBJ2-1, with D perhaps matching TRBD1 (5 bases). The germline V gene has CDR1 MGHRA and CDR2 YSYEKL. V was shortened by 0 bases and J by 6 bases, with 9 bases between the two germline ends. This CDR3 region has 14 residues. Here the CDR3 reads CASSQDQRGNEQFF. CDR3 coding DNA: TGCGCCAGCAGCCAAGATCAAAGGGGCAATGAGCAGTTCTTC.

The DNA for the CDR3 is TGTGCCAGCAGTTACTCGAAAGTTGGGCCATACAATGAGCAGTTCTTC. Amino acids: CASSYSKVGPYNEQFF. V gene TRBV6-5 combines with J gene TRBJ2-1; D unclear. V lost 0 bases and J lost 4, with 13 bases in between. This CDR3 is 16 amino acids long. Per the germline V gene, CDR1 is MNHEY and CDR2 is SVGAGI.

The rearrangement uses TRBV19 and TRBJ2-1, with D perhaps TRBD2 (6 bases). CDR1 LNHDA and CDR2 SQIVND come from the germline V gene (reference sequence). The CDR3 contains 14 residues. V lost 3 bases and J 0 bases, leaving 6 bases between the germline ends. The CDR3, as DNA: TGTGCCAGTAGTATCGGGGGCTCCTACAATGAGCAGTTCTTC. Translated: CASSIGGSYNEQFF.

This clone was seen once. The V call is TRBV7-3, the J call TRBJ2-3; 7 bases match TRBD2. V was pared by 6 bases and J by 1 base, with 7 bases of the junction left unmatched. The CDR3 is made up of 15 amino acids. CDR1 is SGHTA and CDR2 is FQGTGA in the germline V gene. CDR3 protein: CASSLGRGGTDTQYF. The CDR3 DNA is TGTGCCAGCAGTCTAGGACGGGGGGGCACAGATACGCAGTATTTT.

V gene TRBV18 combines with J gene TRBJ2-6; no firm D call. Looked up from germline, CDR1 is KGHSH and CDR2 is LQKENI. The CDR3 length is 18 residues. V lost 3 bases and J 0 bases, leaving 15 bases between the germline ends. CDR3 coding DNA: TGTGCCAGCTCACCCGGCCGGGTGGGATTCTCTGGGGCCAACGTCCTGACTTTC. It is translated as CASSPGRVGFSGANVLTF.

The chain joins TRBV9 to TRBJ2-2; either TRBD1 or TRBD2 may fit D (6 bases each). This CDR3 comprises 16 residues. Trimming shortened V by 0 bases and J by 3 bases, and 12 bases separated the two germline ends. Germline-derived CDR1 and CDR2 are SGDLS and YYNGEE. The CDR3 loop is CASSVEGGSDTGELFF. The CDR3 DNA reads TGTGCCAGCAGCGTAGAGGGGGGCTCGGACACCGGGGAGCTGTTTTTT.

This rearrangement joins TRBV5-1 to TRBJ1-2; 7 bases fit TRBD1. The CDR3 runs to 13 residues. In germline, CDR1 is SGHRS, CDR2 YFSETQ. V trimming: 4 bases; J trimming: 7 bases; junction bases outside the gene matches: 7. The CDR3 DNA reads TGCGCCAGCAGCGTTGACAGGGTCGCTGGCTACACCTTC. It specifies CASSVDRVAGYTF.

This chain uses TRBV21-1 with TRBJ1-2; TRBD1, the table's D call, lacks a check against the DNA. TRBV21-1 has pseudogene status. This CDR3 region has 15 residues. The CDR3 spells CASSKRAGGWWGYTF. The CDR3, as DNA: TGTGCCAGCAGCAAAAGAGCAGGGGGCTGGTGGGGCTACACCTTC.

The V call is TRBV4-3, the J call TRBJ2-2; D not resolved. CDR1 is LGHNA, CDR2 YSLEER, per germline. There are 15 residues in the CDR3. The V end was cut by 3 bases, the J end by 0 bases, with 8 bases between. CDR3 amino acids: CASSHPQSNTGELFF. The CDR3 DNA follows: TGCGCCAGCAGCCACCCACAGTCGAACACCGGGGAGCTGTTTTTT.